These T cell receptor beta chains were read from a single sample in a study of OX40 agonist ivuxolimab in advanced cancers. The repertoire was sequenced with immunoSEQ multiplex PCR; TCRdb's copy has only in-frame clones and lacks some. The data contain 50,000 to 70,000 clones, around 83% of them singletons. The source material was CD4+ or CD8+ T cells sorted from blood, sampled in a trial of the OX40 agonist ivuxolimab. Receptors were obtained from an adult with an advanced solid tumor such as melanoma, head and neck, liver or kidney cancer. The CDR3 runs from the conserved cysteine through the conserved F or W. D genes are given only for firm matches. Size is stated for part of the rows, as once, few or many counts, or as a class when the clone is expanded.

>19|TRBJ2-3|TRBV15|TRBD2|-
CATSRELLAGGPGRDTQYF
TGTGCCACCAGCAGAGAACTACTAGCGGGAGGGCCGGGCAGAGATACGCAGTATTTT
>12|TRBJ2-1|TRBV4-1|-|-
CASSPKPDEQFF
TGCGCCAGCAGCCCCAAACCCGATGAGCAGTTCTTC
>15|TRBJ1-1|TRBV6-1|-|-
CASSAGSPMNTEAFF
TGTGCCAGCAGTGCAGGGAGTCCTATGAACACTGAAGCTTTCTTT
>15|TRBJ2-6|TRBV7-9|-|-
CASSLGPSGANVLTF
TGTGCCAGCAGCTTAGGTCCCTCTGGGGCCAACGTCCTGACTTTC
>17|TRBJ2-7|TRBV28|-|-
CASSPSPGQVNTYEQYF
TGTGCCAGCAGCCCCTCCCCGGGGCAGGTAAATACCTACGAGCAGTACTTC
>15|TRBJ2-7|TRBV7-2|TRBD2|-
CASSLRQTSGYEQYF
TGTGCCAGCAGCCTCCGACAGACTAGCGGCTACGAGCAGTACTTC
>15|TRBJ1-5|TRBV6-8|-|-
CASSYNGQFNQPQHF
TGTGCCAGCAGTTATAACGGGCAGTTCAATCAGCCCCAGCATTTT
>14|TRBJ2-5|TRBV11-2|-|-
CASTLLLAQQTQYF
TGTGCCAGCACCCTCCTCCTAGCGCAACAGACCCAGTACTTC
>16|TRBJ1-4|TRBV6-4|-|-
CASSEVVGREGEKLFF
TGTGCCAGCAGTGAAGTAGTGGGCAGGGAGGGGGAAAAACTGTTTTTT
>14|TRBJ2-5|TRBV18|-|-
CASSPTKGLKTQYF
TGTGCCAGCTCACCAACAAAGGGGCTGAAGACCCAGTACTTC
>15|TRBJ2-7|TRBV19|TRBD2|few
CASSISGLAGYEQYF
TGTGCCAGTAGTATATCCGGACTAGCGGGCTACGAGCAGTACTTC
>13|TRBJ2-7|TRBV6-5|-|-
CASSYSSFYEQYF
TGTGCCAGCAGTTACTCCTCTTTCTACGAGCAGTACTTC
>14|TRBJ2-7|TRBV5-6|-|-
CASSSPGYSYEQYF
TGTGCCAGCAGCTCACCGGGGTACTCCTACGAGCAGTACTTC
>15|TRBJ2-1|TRBV5-4|TRBD2|-
CASSLAGGPHNEQFF
TGTGCCAGCAGCTTGGCGGGAGGGCCCCACAATGAGCAGTTCTTC
>14|TRBJ2-3|TRBV6-5|-|-
CASSPVSSTDTQYF
TGTGCCAGCAGCCCGGTCTCTAGCACAGATACGCAGTATTTT
>15|TRBJ1-2|TRBV28|TRBD1|-
CASSPRGGANYGYTF
TGTGCCAGCAGTCCCAGAGGGGGCGCAAACTATGGCTACACCTTC
>12|TRBJ1-2|TRBV15|-|many
CATSRDWRGYTF
TGTGCCACCAGCAGAGATTGGAGGGGCTACACCTTC
>15|TRBJ2-3|TRBV7-6|-|-
CASSLALGALDTQYF
TGTGCCAGCAGCTTGGCGCTGGGCGCACTGGATACGCAGTATTTT
>16|TRBJ1-5|TRBV28|-|few
CASSLSGLYSNQPQHF
TGTGCCAGCAGCCTGTCGGGGCTGTATAGCAATCAGCCCCAGCATTTT
>16|TRBJ1-2|TRBV5-6|TRBD1|-
CASSLGGQGYDYGYTF
TGTGCCAGCAGCTTGGGGGGACAGGGATATGACTATGGCTACACCTTC
>16|TRBJ1-3|TRBV9|-|-
CASSHSGDSSGNTIYF
TGTGCCAGCAGCCATTCAGGGGATAGCTCTGGAAACACCATATATTTT
>17|TRBJ2-7|TRBV25-1|-|once
CASSPLPGKGRVYEQYF
TGTGCCAGCAGTCCACTCCCCGGGAAAGGGCGAGTCTACGAGCAGTACTTC
>17|TRBJ1-2|TRBV7-3|TRBD1|-
CASSLFFPGQGMHGYTF
TGTGCCAGCAGCTTATTTTTTCCGGGACAGGGGATGCATGGCTACACCTTC
>15|TRBJ2-3|TRBV5-4|TRBD2|-
CASSWSRGGTDTQYF
TGTGCCAGCAGCTGGTCCCGGGGGGGCACAGATACGCAGTATTTT
>18|TRBJ2-2|TRBV5-4|TRBD2|-
CASSVGLAGAANTGELFF
TGTGCCAGCAGCGTAGGACTAGCGGGGGCCGCGAACACCGGGGAGCTGTTTTTT
>13|TRBJ1-5|TRBV30|TRBD1|-
CAWSADRYQPQHF
TGTGCCTGGAGTGCGGACAGGTATCAGCCCCAGCATTTT
>11|TRBJ1-1|TRBV20-1|TRBD1|-
CSAIDRVEAFF
TGCAGTGCTATAGACAGGGTGGAGGCTTTCTTT
>15|TRBJ2-1|TRBV6-6|TRBD2|-
CASSTTGTSDNEQFF
TGTGCCAGCAGTACTACCGGGACTAGCGACAATGAGCAGTTCTTC
>13|TRBJ2-3|TRBV6-5|-|-
CASRARSTDTQYF
TGTGCCAGCCGGGCTAGATCAACAGATACGCAGTATTTT
>12|TRBJ2-2|TRBV9|-|-
CASSPPAGELFF
TGTGCCAGCAGCCCCCCGGCCGGGGAGCTGTTTTTT
>14|TRBJ2-2|TRBV18|TRBD2|-
CASSPAGGAGELFF
TGTGCCAGCTCACCGGCGGGAGGAGCCGGGGAGCTGTTTTTT
>14|TRBJ2-7|TRBV5-4|TRBD2|few
CASRSITSAGEQYF
TGTGCCAGCAGGTCTATAACTAGCGCGGGTGAGCAGTACTTC
>11|TRBJ2-3|TRBV29-1|-|-
CSVRVGDTQYF
TGCAGCGTCCGGGTGGGTGATACGCAGTATTTT
>19|TRBJ2-6|TRBV2|-|-
CASSEDIPGANSGANVLTF
TGTGCCAGCAGCGAAGATATCCCAGGGGCCAACTCTGGGGCCAACGTCCTGACTTTC
>14|TRBJ2-5|TRBV2|-|-
CASSYQGEEETQYF
TGTGCCAGCAGTTACCAGGGGGAGGAAGAGACCCAGTACTTC
>14|TRBJ2-5|TRBV5-1|-|-
CASSLGYGTETQYF
TGCGCCAGCAGCTTGGGCTACGGGACAGAGACCCAGTACTTC
>14|TRBJ2-3|TRBV11-2|-|-
CASSLAVGGDTQYF
TGTGCCAGCAGCTTAGCCGTAGGGGGGGATACGCAGTATTTT
>15|TRBJ2-3|TRBV28|-|-
CASSLAEGSTDTQYF
TGTGCCAGCAGTTTAGCGGAGGGTAGCACAGATACGCAGTATTTT
>16|TRBJ2-6|TRBV2|-|once
CASRGGASSGANVLTF
TGTGCCAGCAGGGGGGGGGCCAGCTCTGGGGCCAACGTCCTGACTTTC
>13|TRBJ2-5|TRBV4-3|-|-
CASSQNMQETQYF
TGCGCCAGCAGCCAAAACATGCAAGAGACCCAGTACTTC
>15|TRBJ2-1|TRBV7-9|-|-
CASSLVDGDYNEQFF
TGTGCCAGCAGCTTAGTAGACGGCGATTACAATGAGCAGTTCTTC
>17|TRBJ1-1|TRBV11-1|TRBD1|-
CASSSGGTGLMNTEAFF
TGTGCCAGCAGCTCTGGGGGGACAGGTCTTATGAACACTGAAGCTTTCTTT
>17|TRBJ2-3|TRBV7-6|TRBD2|-
CASSLVLSGRRSDTQYF
TGTGCCAGCAGCTTAGTGCTGAGCGGGAGAAGGTCAGATACGCAGTATTTT
>15|TRBJ1-2|TRBV6-1|TRBD1|-
CASSPYRGANYGYTF
TGTGCCAGCAGTCCGTACAGGGGAGCTAACTATGGCTACACCTTC
>15|TRBJ2-1|TRBV5-4|TRBD2|once
CASSLGLAGANEQFF
TGTGCCAGCAGCTTAGGACTAGCGGGGGCAAATGAGCAGTTCTTC
>15|TRBJ1-5|TRBV5-1|TRBD1|-
CASSPWTGSNQPQHF
TGCGCCAGCAGCCCCTGGACAGGGAGCAATCAGCCCCAGCATTTT
>16|TRBJ1-2|TRBV10-3|-|once
CAISENPQGLDYGYTF
TGTGCCATCAGTGAGAACCCTCAGGGGCTCGACTATGGCTACACCTTC
>14|TRBJ2-5|TRBV28|TRBD2|few
CASRTGTSEETQYF
TGTGCCAGCAGAACCGGGACTAGCGAGGAGACCCAGTACTTC
>13|TRBJ1-1|TRBV28|-|once
CASIPLGNTEAFF
TGTGCCAGCATACCTCTAGGGAACACTGAAGCTTTCTTT
>13|TRBJ1-4|TRBV15|-|-
CATSTTGHEKLFF
TGTGCCACCAGCACCACAGGGCATGAAAAACTGTTTTTT
>13|TRBJ2-1|TRBV5-1|-|-
CASSWIRKNEQFF
TGCGCCAGCAGCTGGATCCGTAAGAATGAGCAGTTCTTC
>12|TRBJ1-2|TRBV15|-|few
CATSSLGYGYTF
TGTGCCACCAGCTCCCTGGGCTATGGCTACACCTTC
>16|TRBJ2-7|TRBV7-9|-|-
CASSPPVRGGTYEQYF
TGTGCCAGCAGCCCCCCTGTCCGGGGTGGGACCTACGAGCAGTACTTC
>15|TRBJ2-2|TRBV5-1|TRBD1|-
CASSSGQGITGELFF
TGCGCCAGCAGTTCCGGACAGGGGATAACCGGGGAGCTGTTTTTT
>13|TRBJ2-3|TRBV2|-|-
CASRTGSQDTQYF
TGTGCCAGCAGAACGGGAAGCCAGGATACGCAGTATTTT
>16|TRBJ2-7|TRBV5-6|-|once
CASSPLGGERSYEQYF
TGTGCCAGCAGCCCCCTAGGAGGGGAGAGGTCCTACGAGCAGTACTTC
>12|TRBJ2-2|TRBV10-3|TRBD1|-
CASKGQTGELFF
TGTGCCAGTAAGGGACAGACCGGGGAGCTGTTTTTT
>10|TRBJ1-2|TRBV29-1|-|few
CSVETGGYTF
TGCAGCGTTGAAACGGGGGGCTACACCTTC
>14|TRBJ1-2|TRBV5-4|TRBD1|-
CASSTDRGRYGYTF
TGTGCCAGCAGCACCGACAGGGGGCGCTATGGCTACACCTTC
>13|TRBJ2-3|TRBV29-1|TRBD1|-
CSVRGQGADTQYF
TGCAGCGTGAGGGGACAGGGGGCAGATACGCAGTATTTT